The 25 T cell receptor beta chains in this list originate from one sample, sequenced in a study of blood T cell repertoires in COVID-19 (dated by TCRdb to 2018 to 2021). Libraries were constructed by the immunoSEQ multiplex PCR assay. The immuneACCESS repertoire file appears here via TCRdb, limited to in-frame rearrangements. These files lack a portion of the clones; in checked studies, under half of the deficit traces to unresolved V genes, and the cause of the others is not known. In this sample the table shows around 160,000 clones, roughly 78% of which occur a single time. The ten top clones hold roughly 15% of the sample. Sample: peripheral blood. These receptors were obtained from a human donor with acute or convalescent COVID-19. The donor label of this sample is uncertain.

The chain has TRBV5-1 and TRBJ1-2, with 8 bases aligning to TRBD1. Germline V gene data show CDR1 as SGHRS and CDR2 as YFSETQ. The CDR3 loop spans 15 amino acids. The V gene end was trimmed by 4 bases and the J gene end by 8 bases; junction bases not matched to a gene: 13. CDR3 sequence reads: CASSADRGGGSGYTF. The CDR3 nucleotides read TGCGCCAGCAGCGCCGACAGGGGTGGGGGTTCCGGCTACACCTTC. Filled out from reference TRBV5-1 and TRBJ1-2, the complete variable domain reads KAGVTQTPRYLIKTRGQQVTLSCSPISGHRSVSWYQQTPGQGLQFLFEYFSETQRNKGNFPGRFSGRQFSNSRSEMNVSTLELGDSALYLCASSADRGGGSGYTFGSGTRLTVV.

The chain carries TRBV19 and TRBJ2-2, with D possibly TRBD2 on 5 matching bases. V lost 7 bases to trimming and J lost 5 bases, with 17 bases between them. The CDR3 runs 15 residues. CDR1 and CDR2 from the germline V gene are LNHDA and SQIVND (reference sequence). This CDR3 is CASTGIGTGTGELFF. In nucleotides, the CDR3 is TGTGCCAGTACCGGGATAGGAACGGGGACCGGGGAGCTGTTTTTT.

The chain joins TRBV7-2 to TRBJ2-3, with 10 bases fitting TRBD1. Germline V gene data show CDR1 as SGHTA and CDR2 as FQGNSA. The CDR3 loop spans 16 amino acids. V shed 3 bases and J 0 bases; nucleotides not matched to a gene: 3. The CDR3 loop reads CASSFLGQGSTDTQYF. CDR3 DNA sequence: TGTGCCAGCAGCTTCCTGGGACAGGGGAGCACAGATACGCAGTATTTT.

The DNA of the CDR3 is TGTGCCAGTCTTTGGGGGCATGATGAAAAACTGTTTTTT. Its translation: CASLWGHDEKLFF. This chain links TRBV6-6 with TRBJ1-4, with D maybe TRBD1 (6 bases). CDR3 length: 13 amino acids. With 9 bases removed from V and 6 bases from J, the gap between germline ends came to 14 bases. Germline loops: CDR1 MNHNY, CDR2 SVGAGI (reference sequence).

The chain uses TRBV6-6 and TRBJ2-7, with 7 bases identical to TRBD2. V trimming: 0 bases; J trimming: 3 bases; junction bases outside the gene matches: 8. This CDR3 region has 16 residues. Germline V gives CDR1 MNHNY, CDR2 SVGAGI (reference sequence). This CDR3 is CASSYSSSGGNYEQYF. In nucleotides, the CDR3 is TGTGCCAGCAGTTACTCGAGTTCGGGGGGTAACTACGAGCAGTACTTC.

The CDR3 DNA reads as TGTGCCAGCAGCCGGGTCTCCGGTAACACCGGGGAGCTGTTTTTT. It translates to CASSRVSGNTGELFF. The chain carries TRBV7-6 and TRBJ2-2; D uncertain. Trimming took 5 bases from V and 2 from J, leaving 12 bases between them. Looked up from germline, CDR1 is SGHVS and CDR2 is FNYEAQ. This CDR3 is 15 amino acids long.

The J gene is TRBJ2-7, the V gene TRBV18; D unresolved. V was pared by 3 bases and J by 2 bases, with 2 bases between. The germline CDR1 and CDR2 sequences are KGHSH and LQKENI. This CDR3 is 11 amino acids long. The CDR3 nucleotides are TGTGCCAGCTCACCCGCCTACGAGCAGTACTTC. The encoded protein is CASSPAYEQYF.

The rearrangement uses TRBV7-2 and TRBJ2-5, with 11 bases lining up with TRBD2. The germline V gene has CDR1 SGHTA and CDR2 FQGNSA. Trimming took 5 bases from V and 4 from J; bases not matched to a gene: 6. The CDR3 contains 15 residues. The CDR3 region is CASSRPGLAVETQYF. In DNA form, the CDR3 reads TGTGCCAGCAGCCGGCCGGGACTAGCGGTAGAGACCCAGTACTTC.

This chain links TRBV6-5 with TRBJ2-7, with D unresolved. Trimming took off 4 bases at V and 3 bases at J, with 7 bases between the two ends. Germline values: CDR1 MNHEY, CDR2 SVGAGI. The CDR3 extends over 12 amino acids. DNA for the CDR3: TGTGCCAGCAGTTCTACCTACTACGAGCAGTACTTC. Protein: CASSSTYYEQYF.

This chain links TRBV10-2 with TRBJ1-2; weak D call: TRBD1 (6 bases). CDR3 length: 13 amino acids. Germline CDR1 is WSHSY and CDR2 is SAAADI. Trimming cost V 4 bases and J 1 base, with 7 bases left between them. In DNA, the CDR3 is TGCGCCAGCAGTGGACAGGTTAACTATGGCTACACCTTC. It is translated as CASSGQVNYGYTF.

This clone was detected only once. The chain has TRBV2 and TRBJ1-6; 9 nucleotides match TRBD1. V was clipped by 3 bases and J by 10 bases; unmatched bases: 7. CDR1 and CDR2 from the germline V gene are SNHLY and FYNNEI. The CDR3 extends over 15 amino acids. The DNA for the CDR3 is TGTGCCAGCAGTGAGGGGACAGGGAACGTCTCACCCCTCCACTTT. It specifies CASSEGTGNVSPLHF.

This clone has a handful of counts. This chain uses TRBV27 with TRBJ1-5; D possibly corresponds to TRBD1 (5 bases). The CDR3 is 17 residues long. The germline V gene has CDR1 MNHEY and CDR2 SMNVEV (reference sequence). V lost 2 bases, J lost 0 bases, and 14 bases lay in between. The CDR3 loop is CASSLMGEEYSNQPQHF. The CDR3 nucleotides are TGTGCCAGCAGTTTAATGGGGGAGGAGTATAGCAATCAGCCCCAGCATTTT.

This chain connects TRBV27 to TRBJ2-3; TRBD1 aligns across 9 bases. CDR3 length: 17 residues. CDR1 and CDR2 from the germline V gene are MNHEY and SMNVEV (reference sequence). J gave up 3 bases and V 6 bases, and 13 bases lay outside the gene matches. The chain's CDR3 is CASSGGYGQGLTDTQYF. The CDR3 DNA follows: TGTGCCAGCAGCGGCGGTTACGGACAGGGGTTAACAGATACGCAGTATTTT.

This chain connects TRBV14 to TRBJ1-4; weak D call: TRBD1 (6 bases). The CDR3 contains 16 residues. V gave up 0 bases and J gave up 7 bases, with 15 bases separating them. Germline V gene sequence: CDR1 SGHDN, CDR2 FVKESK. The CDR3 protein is CASSQERGYWGEKLFF. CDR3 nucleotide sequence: TGTGCCAGCAGCCAAGAGAGGGGGTATTGGGGTGAAAAACTGTTTTTT.

CDR3 DNA: TGTGCCAGCAGCGGATACGGACAGGGGGTAGCCGGGGAGCTGTTTTTT. It translates to CASSGYGQGVAGELFF. The chain has TRBV7-2 and TRBJ2-2, with TRBD1 matching 10 bases. J gave up 6 bases and V 5 bases, and 9 bases lay outside the gene matches. The germline V gene has CDR1 SGHTA and CDR2 FQGNSA. This CDR3 is 16 amino acids long.

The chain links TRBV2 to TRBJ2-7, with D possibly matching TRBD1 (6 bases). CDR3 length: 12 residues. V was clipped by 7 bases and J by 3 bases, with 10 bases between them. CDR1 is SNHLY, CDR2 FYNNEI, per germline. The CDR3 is CASIDRFYEQYF. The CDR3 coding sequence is TGTGCCAGCATAGACAGGTTCTACGAGCAGTACTTC. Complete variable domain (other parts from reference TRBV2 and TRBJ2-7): EPEVTQTPSHQVTQMGQEVILRCVPISNHLYFYWYRQILGQKVEFLVSFYNNEISEKSEIFDDQFSVERPDGSNFTLKIRSTKLEDSAMYFCASIDRFYEQYFGPGTRLTVT.

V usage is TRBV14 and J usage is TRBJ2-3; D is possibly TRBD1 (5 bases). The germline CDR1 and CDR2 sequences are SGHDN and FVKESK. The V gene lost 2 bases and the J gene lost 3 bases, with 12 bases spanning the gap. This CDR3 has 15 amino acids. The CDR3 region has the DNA TGTGCCAGCAGCCAACAGGGAAAAGCTACAGATACGCAGTATTTT. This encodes CASSQQGKATDTQYF.

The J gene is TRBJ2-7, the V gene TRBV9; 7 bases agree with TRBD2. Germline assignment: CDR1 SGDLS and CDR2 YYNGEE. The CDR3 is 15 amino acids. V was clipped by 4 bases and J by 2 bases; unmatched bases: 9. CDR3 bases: TGTGCCAGCAGCCCCGCCGGACTAGGGCCCTACGAGCAGTACTTC. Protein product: CASSPAGLGPYEQYF.

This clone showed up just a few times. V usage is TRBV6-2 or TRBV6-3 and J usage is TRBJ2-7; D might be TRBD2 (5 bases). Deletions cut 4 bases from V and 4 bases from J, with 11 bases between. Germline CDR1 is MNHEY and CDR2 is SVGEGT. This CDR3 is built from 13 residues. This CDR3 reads CASSSPGNYEQYF. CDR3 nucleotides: TGTGCCAGCAGTTCCCCCGGGAATTACGAGCAGTACTTC.

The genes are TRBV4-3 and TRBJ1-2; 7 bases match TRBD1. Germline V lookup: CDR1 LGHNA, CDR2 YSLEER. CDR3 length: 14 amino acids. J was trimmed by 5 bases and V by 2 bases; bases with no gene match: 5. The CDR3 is CASSQTQGGYGYTF. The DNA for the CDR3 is TGCGCCAGCAGCCAAACTCAGGGGGGTTATGGCTACACCTTC.

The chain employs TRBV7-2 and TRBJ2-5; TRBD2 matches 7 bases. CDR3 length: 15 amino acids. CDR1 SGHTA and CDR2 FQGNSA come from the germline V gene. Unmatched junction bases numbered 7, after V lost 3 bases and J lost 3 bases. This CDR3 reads CASSFQRGAKETQYF. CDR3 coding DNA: TGTGCCAGCAGCTTCCAGCGGGGTGCCAAAGAGACCCAGTACTTC.

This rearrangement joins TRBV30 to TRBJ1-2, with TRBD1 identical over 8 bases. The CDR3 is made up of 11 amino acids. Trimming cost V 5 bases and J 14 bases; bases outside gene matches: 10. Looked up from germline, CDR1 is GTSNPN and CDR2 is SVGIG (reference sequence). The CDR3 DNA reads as TGTGCCTGGGAAACCGGGACAGGTCGAACCTTC. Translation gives CAWETGTGRTF.

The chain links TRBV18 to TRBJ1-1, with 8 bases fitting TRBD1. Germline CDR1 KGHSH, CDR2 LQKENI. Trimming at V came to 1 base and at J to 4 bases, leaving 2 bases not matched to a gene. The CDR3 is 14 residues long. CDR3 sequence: CASSPLGQGTEAFF. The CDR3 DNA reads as TGTGCCAGCTCACCACTTGGACAGGGCACTGAAGCTTTCTTT.

The DNA of the CDR3 is TGTGCCAGCGGCGGATTCAATGAGCAGTTCTTC. Protein sequence: CASGGFNEQFF. This rearrangement joins TRBV6-5 to TRBJ2-1; D not certain. Trimming stripped 8 bases from V and 6 bases from J, with 8 bases between. Germline V lookup: CDR1 MNHEY, CDR2 SVGAGI. CDR3 length: 11 residues.

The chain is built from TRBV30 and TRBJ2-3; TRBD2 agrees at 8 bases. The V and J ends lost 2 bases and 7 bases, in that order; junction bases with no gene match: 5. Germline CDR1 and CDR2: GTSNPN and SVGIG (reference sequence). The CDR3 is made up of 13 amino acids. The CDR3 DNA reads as TGTGCCTGGAGTCGGGGGGGAGCGTATACGCAGTATTTT. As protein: CAWSRGGAYTQYF. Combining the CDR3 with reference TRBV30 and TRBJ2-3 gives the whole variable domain SQTIHQWPATLVQPVGSPLSLECTVEGTSNPNLYWYRQAAGRGLQLLFYSVGIGQISSEVPQNLSASRPQDRQFILSSKKLLLSDSGFYLCAWSRGGAYTQYFGPGTRLTVL.